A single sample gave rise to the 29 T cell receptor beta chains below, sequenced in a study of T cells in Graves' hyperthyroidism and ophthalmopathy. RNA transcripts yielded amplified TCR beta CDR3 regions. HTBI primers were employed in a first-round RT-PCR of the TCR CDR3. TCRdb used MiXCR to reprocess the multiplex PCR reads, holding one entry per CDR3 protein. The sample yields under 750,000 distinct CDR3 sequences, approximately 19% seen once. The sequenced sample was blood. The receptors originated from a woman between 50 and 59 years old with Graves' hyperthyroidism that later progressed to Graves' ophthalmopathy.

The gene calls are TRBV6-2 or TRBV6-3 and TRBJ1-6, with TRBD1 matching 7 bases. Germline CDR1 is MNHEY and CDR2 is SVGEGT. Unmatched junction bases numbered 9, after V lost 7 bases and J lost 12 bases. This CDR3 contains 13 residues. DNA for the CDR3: TGTGCCAGCAACCGACAGGGAGGCGGACCCCTCCACTTT. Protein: CASNRQGGGPLHF.

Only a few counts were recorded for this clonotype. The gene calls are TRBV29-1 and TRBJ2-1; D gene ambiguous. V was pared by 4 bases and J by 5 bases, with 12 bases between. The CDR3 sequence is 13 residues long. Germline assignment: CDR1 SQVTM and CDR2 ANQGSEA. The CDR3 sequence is CSVGGDLNNEQFF. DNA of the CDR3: TGCAGCGTTGGGGGTGACCTGAACAATGAGCAGTTCTTC.

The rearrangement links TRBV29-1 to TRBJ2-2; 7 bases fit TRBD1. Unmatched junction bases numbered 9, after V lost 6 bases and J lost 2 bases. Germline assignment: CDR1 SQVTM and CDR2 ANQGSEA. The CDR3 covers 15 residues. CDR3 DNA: TGCAGCGTGTGGGACAGCCAAATAAACACCGGGGAGCTGTTTTTT. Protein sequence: CSVWDSQINTGELFF.

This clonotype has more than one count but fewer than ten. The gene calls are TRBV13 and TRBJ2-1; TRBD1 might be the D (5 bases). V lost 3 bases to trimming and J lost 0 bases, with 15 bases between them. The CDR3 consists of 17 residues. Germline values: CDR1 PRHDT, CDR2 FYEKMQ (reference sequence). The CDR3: CASSLIRGQSSYNEQFF. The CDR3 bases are TGTGCCAGCAGCTTGATTAGGGGCCAAAGCTCCTACAATGAGCAGTTCTTC.

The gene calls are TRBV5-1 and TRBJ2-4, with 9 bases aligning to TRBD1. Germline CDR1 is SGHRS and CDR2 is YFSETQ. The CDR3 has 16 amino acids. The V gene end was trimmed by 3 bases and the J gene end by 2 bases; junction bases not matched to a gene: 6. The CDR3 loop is CASSWGGQGPKNIQYF. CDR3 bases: TGCGCCAGCAGCTGGGGGGGACAGGGTCCCAAAAACATTCAGTACTTC.

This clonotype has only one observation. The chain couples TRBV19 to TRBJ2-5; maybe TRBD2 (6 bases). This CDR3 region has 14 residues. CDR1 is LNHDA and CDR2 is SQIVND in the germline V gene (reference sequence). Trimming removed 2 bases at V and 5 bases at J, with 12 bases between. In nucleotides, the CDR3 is TGTGCCAGTAGTATACCCGGGACTGGGGAGACCCAGTACTTC. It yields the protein CASSIPGTGETQYF.

The CDR3 nucleotides read TGTGCCAGCAGTTTACGGGAGGGCGAAAAACTGTTTTTT. This sequence encodes CASSLREGEKLFF. The chain combines TRBV27 with TRBJ1-4; D is undetermined. Germline lookup yields CDR1 MNHEY and CDR2 SMNVEV (reference sequence). The CDR3 runs 13 residues. The germline V and J ends were trimmed by 2 bases and 8 bases, with 9 bases remaining between them.

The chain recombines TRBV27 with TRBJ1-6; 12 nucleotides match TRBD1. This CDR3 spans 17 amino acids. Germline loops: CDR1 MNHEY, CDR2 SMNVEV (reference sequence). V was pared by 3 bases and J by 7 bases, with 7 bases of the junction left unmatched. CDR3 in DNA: TGTGCCAGCAGTTTGACCGGGACAGGGGGCCAAAATTCACCCCTCCACTTT. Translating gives CASSLTGTGGQNSPLHF.

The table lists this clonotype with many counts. The CDR3 spells CASSPAGQGIADTEAFF. Here the CDR3 DNA reads TGTGCCAGCAGCCCCGCGGGACAGGGAATAGCGGACACTGAAGCTTTCTTT. The chain carries TRBV3-1 and TRBJ1-1, with 9 positions matching TRBD1. CDR3 size: 17 residues. Germline V gene lookup returns CDR1 LGHDT and CDR2 YNNKEL (reference sequence). The V segment lost 4 bases and the J segment 3 bases; nucleotides outside the gene matches: 12.

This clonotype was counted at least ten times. CDR3 nucleotide sequence: TGTGCCAGCTCACCAACGAATGGGGACTACGAGCAGTACTTC. Amino acid sequence: CASSPTNGDYEQYF. This chain joins TRBV18 and TRBJ2-7; unclear D gene. Germline V gives CDR1 KGHSH, CDR2 LQKENI. Between the trimmed V and J ends, which lost 2 bases and 3 bases, there was a span of 11 bases. There are 14 residues in the CDR3.

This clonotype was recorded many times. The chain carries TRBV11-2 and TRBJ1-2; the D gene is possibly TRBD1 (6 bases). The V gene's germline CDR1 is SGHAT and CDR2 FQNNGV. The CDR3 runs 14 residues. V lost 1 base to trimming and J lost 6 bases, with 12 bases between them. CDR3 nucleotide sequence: TGTGCCAGCAGCTTAGGGTCAGGGGCCAATGGCTACACCTTC. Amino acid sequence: CASSLGSGANGYTF.

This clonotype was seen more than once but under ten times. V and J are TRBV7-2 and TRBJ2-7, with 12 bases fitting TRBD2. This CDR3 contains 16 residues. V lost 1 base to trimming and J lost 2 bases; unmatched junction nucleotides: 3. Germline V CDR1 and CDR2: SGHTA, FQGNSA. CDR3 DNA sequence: TGTGCCAGCAGCTTAGGACTAGCGGGGGCTACCTACGAGCAGTACTTC. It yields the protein CASSLGLAGATYEQYF.

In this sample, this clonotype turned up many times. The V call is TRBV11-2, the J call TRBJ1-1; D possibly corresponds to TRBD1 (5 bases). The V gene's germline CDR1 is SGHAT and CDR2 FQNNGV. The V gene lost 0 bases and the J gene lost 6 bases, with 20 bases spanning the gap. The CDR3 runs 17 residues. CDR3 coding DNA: TGTGCCAGCAGCTTAGATCTCCAGGGCGGGGTATATGCTGAAGCTTTCTTT. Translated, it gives CASSLDLQGGVYAEAFF.

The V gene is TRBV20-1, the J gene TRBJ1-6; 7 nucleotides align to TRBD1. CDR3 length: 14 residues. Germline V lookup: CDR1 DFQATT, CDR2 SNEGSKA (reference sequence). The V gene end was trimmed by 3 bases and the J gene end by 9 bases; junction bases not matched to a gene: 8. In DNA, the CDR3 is TGCAGTGCTAGCGCAGGACAGGTTGGTTCACCCCTCCACTTT. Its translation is CSASAGQVGSPLHF.

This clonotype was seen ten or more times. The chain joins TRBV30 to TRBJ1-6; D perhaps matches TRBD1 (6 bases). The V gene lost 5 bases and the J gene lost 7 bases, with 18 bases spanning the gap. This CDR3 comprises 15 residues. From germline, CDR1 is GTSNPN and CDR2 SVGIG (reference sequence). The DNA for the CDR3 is TGTGCCTGGGAACACGGGACACCGGGGAATTCACCCCTCCACTTT. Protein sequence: CAWEHGTPGNSPLHF.

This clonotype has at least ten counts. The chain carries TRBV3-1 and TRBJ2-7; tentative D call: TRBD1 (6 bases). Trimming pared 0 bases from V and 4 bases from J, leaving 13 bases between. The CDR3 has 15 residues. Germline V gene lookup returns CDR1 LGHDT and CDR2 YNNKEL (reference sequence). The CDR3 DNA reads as TGTGCCAGCAGCCAAGAACCCCAGGGGATGTACGAGCAGTACTTC. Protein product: CASSQEPQGMYEQYF.

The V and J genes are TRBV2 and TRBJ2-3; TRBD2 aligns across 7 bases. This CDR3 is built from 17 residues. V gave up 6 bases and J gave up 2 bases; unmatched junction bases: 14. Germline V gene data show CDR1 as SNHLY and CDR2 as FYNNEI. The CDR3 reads CASSGREEAGLTDTQYF. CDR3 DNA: TGTGCCAGCAGCGGCCGGGAGGAAGCGGGGCTCACAGATACGCAGTATTTT.

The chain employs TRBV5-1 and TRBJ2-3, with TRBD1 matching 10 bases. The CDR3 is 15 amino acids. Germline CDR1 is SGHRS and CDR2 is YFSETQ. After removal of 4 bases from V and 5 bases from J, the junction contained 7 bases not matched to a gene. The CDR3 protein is CASSSRTGGGDTQYF. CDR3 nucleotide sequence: TGCGCCAGCAGCAGCCGGACAGGGGGGGGAGATACGCAGTATTTT.

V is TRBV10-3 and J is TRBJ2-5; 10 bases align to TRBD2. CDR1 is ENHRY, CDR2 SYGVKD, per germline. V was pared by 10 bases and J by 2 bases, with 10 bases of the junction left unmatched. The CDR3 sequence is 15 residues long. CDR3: CATKNVAGGQETQYF. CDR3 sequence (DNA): TGTGCCACCAAAAACGTAGCGGGGGGACAAGAGACCCAGTACTTC.

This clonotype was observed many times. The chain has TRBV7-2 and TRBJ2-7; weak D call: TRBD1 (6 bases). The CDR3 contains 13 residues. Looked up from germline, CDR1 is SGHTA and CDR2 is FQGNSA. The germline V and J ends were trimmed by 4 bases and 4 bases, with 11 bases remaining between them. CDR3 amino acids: CASSSYQGYEQYF. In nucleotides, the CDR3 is TGTGCCAGCAGCTCATATCAGGGGTACGAGCAGTACTTC.

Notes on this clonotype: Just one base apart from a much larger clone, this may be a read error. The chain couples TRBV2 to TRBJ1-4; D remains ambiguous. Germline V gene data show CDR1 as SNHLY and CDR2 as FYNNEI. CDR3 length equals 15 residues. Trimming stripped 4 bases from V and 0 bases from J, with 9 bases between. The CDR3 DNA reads TGTGCCAGCAGTGTATTAAGGGCAACTAATGAAAAACTGTTTTTT. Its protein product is CASSVLRATNEKLFF.

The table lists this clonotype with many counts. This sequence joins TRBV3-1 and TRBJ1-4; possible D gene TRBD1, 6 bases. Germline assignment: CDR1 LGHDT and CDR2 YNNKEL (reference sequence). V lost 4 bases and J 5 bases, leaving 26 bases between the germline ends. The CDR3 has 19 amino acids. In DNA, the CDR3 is TGTGCCAGCAGCCGGGAAGCGACAGGTGAAAGTTCAGAGAATGAAAAACTGTTTTTT. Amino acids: CASSREATGESSENEKLFF.

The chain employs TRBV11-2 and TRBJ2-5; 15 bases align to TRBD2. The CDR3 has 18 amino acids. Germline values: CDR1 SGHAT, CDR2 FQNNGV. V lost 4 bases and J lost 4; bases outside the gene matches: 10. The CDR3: CASSSRTSGGEWGETQYF. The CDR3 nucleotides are TGTGCCAGCAGCTCGAGGACTAGCGGGGGGGAGTGGGGAGAGACCCAGTACTTC.

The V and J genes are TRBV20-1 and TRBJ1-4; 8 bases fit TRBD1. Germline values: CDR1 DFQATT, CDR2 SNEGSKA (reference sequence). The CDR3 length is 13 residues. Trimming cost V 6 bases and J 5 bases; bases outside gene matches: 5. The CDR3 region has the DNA TGCAGTGCAAGGACAGGGAGAAATGAAAAACTGTTTTTT. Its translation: CSARTGRNEKLFF.

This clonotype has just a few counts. Here the CDR3 DNA reads TGTGCCAGCAGTTCCCAGGGCCGAACCTATGGCTACACCTTC. Amino acid sequence: CASSSQGRTYGYTF. V usage is TRBV12-3 or TRBV12-4 and J usage is TRBJ1-2, with TRBD1 as a possible D gene (5 bases). The CDR3 covers 14 residues. The V and J ends lost 4 bases and 4 bases respectively, with 13 bases between them.

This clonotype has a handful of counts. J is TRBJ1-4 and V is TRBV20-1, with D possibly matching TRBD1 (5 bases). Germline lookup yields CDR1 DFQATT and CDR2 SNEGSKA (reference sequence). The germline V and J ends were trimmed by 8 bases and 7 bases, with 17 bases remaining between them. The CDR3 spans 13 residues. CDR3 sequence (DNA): TGCAGTTCAGGGCCTGGTGGTGTTGAAAAACTGTTTTTT. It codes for CSSGPGGVEKLFF.

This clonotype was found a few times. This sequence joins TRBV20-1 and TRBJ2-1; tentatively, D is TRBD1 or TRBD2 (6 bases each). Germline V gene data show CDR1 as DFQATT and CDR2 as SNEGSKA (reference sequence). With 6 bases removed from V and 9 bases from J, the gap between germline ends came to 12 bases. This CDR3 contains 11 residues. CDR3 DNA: TGCAGTGCGACCGAGGGGGGTGAGCAGTTCTTC. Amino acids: CSATEGGEQFF.

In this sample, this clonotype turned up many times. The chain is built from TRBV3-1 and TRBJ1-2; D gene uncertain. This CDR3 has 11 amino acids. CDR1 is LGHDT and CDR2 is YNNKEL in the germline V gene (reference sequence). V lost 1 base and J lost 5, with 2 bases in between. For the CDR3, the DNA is TGTGCCAGCAGCCAAGGGTATGGCTACACCTTC. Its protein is CASSQGYGYTF.

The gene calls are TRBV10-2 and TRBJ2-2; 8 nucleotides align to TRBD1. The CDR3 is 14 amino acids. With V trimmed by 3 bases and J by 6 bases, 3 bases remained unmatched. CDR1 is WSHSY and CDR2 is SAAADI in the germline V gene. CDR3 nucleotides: TGCGCCAGCAGTGAACAGGGGGTTGCCGGGGAGCTGTTTTTT. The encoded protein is CASSEQGVAGELFF.